These T cell receptor beta chains were read from a single sample in a study of cytomegalovirus exposure and HLA in healthy donors. Here immunoSEQ multiplex PCR was the method, and the copy in TCRdb shows in-frame clones only, minus some. Of 150,000 to 200,000 clones in the sample, 70% to 90% were seen once. Sample: PBMCs. These receptors were obtained from a woman aged 25 to 45 in good health and CMV-seronegative. Each CDR3 is given with its conserved first and last residue. A D gene is named only where the DNA matches it firmly. Size values are once, few and many counts, or a class for expanded clones, and some rows have none.

D gene	clone size	J gene	V gene	CDR3 protein	CDR3 DNA
.	.	TRBJ2-1	TRBV5-6	CASSLGRLSYNEQFF	TGTGCCAGCAGCTTGGGCAGACTCTCCTACAATGAGCAGTTCTTC
TRBD2	.	TRBJ2-2	TRBV6-1	CASSVTLAGEGTGELFF	TGTGCCAGCAGTGTCACCCTAGCGGGGGAGGGAACCGGGGAGCTGTTTTTT
TRBD2	.	TRBJ2-1	TRBV9	CASSVAISGGTYNEQFF	TGTGCCAGCAGCGTAGCAATTAGCGGGGGGACCTACAATGAGCAGTTCTTC
TRBD1	.	TRBJ2-1	TRBV19	CASSTGQGVGNEQFF	TGTGCCAGTAGTACTGGACAGGGGGTCGGCAATGAGCAGTTCTTC
TRBD2	.	TRBJ2-1	TRBV23-1	CASSQKGLSSYNEQFF	TGCGCCAGCAGTCAGAAGGGACTATCCTCCTACAATGAGCAGTTCTTC
.	.	TRBJ1-1	TRBV5-1	CASSLTTGGGTEAFF	TGCGCCAGCAGCTTGACCACCGGGGGGGGCACTGAAGCTTTCTTT
.	.	TRBJ1-5	TRBV19	CASSSYGGEQHF	TGTGCCAGTAGCTCCTACGGGGGGGAACAGCATTTT
.	.	TRBJ2-3	TRBV4-1	CASSHPRQSGGGTDTQYF	TGCGCCAGCAGCCACCCCCGACAATCTGGCGGGGGCACAGATACGCAGTATTTT
TRBD1	once	TRBJ2-3	TRBV5-1	CASSLGGTGPDTQYF	TGCGCCAGCAGCTTGGGGGGGACAGGGCCAGATACGCAGTATTTT
TRBD2	.	TRBJ2-7	TRBV19	CASSPGLAGDRPYEQYF	TGTGCCAGTAGCCCGGGACTAGCGGGCGATCGTCCCTACGAGCAGTACTTC
.	.	TRBJ2-6	TRBV15	CATSRDVEVGANVLTF	TGTGCCACCAGCAGAGATGTTGAGGTAGGGGCCAACGTCCTGACTTTC
TRBD1	.	TRBJ2-2	TRBV5-6	CASSLVDRGSGELFF	TGTGCCAGCAGCTTGGTAGACAGGGGATCCGGGGAGCTGTTTTTT
TRBD2	.	TRBJ2-2	TRBV30	CAGDRLAGDPGELFF	TGTGCCGGAGACCGACTAGCGGGAGATCCCGGGGAGCTGTTTTTT
.	.	TRBJ1-3	TRBV7-9	CASRSGVSGNTIYF	TGTGCCAGCAGATCAGGGGTCTCAGGAAACACCATATATTTT
TRBD1	few	TRBJ1-5	TRBV9	CASSSGTGSQPQHF	TGTGCCAGCAGCTCCGGGACAGGGAGTCAGCCCCAGCATTTT
.	.	TRBJ2-1	TRBV18	CASSPQEGAAYNEQFF	TGTGCCAGCTCACCACAGGAGGGGGCTGCCTACAATGAGCAGTTCTTC
TRBD2	.	TRBJ2-7	TRBV2	CASSVRRGGPREQYF	TGTGCCAGCAGTGTGCGGCGGGGGGGACCCCGCGAGCAGTACTTC